Shown below are 4 T cell receptor beta chains from a single sample sequenced in a study of molecular identifiers for immune sequencing clone quantification. TCRdb passed the PCR reads through MiXCR, listing each CDR3 protein once. The data contain under 800,000 distinct CDR3 sequences, about 25% of them seen just once; the ten biggest clones take up approximately 0.75%. The material sequenced was naive CD8+ T cells from blood, with Jurkat cell RNA spiked in. As for subset: FACS-sorted CD8+CD4-CCR7+CD45RA+ naive T cells. Receptor source: a human donor in good health. Some libraries in this study had Jurkat cell RNA spiked in.

As for this clonotype: Since a much larger clone is just one base distant, this may be a read error. The chain uses TRBV5-4 and TRBJ2-2; D is possibly TRBD2 (5 bases). CDR3 size: 14 residues. Germline V CDR1 and CDR2: SGHNT, YYREEE (reference sequence). DNA of the CDR3: TGTGCCAGCAGCTTGGGACCGGATGTCGGGGAGCTGCTTTTT. This translates into CASSLGPDVGELLF.

This clonotype was observed a few times. The CDR3 DNA reads as TGTGCCAGCAGTTTAATAACGGGGAGTCACTATGGCTACACCTTC. Its translation is CASSLITGSHYGYTF. This sequence joins TRBV12-3 or TRBV12-4 and TRBJ1-2; D remains unclear. The CDR3 has 15 amino acids. V shed 2 bases and J shed 3 bases, with 13 bases lying between them.

The rearrangement uses TRBV28 and TRBJ1-4; 8 nucleotides match TRBD1. V shed 2 bases, J shed 8 bases, and the junction held 4 bases outside the gene matches. CDR3 size: 14 residues. In germline, CDR1 is MDHEN, CDR2 SYDVKM. CDR3 in DNA: TGTGCCAGCAGTTTAACAGGGGGGGAGGAAAAACTGTTTTTT. Its translation: CASSLTGGEEKLFF.

The gene calls are TRBV27 and TRBJ2-2, with 8 bases fitting TRBD2. This CDR3 contains 17 residues. V shed 7 bases and J 6 bases; nucleotides not matched to a gene: 16. CDR1 and CDR2 from the germline V gene are MNHEY and SMNVEV (reference sequence). The CDR3 region is CASTPLQTSEGAGELFF. The CDR3 DNA is TGTGCCAGCACCCCTCTCCAGACTAGCGAAGGGGCCGGGGAGCTGTTTTTT.